The entry below gives a single T cell receptor beta chain sequence along with its context. This entry comes from a study of blood T cell repertoires in COVID-19. Study overall: Donors in the United States, Italy and Spain gave samples during acute or convalescent COVID-19. Sample material is recorded as cDNA or gDNA derived from T cells, B-cell-depleted T cells, or PBMCs.

In the original processing: Quantification of nucleated cells was approximated via reference gene primer amplification. Using immunoSEQ multiplex PCR, the repertoire was profiled, and TCRdb retains in-frame clones only, with some absent. V and J calls and clone size are copied from that table; D and trimming were computed from the DNA. Found here are roughly 150,000 clones, about 81% of them singletons; the top ten hold about 4%. Germline V gene sequence: CDR1 SEHNR, CDR2 FQNEAQ (reference sequence). V dropped 4 bases and J dropped 5 bases, with 9 bases sitting between them. This CDR3 spans 14 amino acids.

This rearrangement joins TRBV7-9 to TRBJ2-6; no reliable D call. The receptor was isolated from a woman of 80 years or more with acute or convalescent COVID-19. What was sequenced was peripheral blood. The CDR3 is CASSSHPRANVLTF. CDR3 nucleotides: TGTGCCAGCAGCTCACACCCTCGGGCCAACGTCCTGACTTTC.